The rows below give T cell receptor beta chains drawn from one sample of a study of early T cells in non-severe SARS-CoV-2 infection. TCRdb fed the 5' RACE reads into MiXCR, producing one record per CDR3 protein. The table shows 80,000 to 100,000 distinct CDR3 sequences, with 9.5% to 11% occurring only once. The sequenced sample was whole blood, obtained at baseline. All receptors derive from an adult who was a healthcare worker with PCR-confirmed SARS-CoV-2 infection or an uninfected control (not recorded which). Both conserved end residues are part of each CDR3. The D gene is left open where the match is weak. Clone size is stated in some rows and not others, as once, few, many or a class when expanded.

D	V	J	size	DNA	CDR3
NA	TRBV2	TRBJ2-3	few	TGTGCCAGCCAAATCGGCCAGGCTAGCACAGATACGCAGTATTTT	CASQIGQASTDTQYF
TRBD2	TRBV13	TRBJ2-7	NA	TGTGCCAGCAGCCAAGGGACTAGCGGATTTTACGAGCAGTACTTC	CASSQGTSGFYEQYF
TRBD2	TRBV24-1	TRBJ2-7	few	TGTGCCACCAGTGATTCACGGACTAGCGGGGGGTACTACGAGCAGTACTTC	CATSDSRTSGGYYEQYF
NA	TRBV7-9	TRBJ2-3	few	TGTGCCAGCAGCTTATCAGGGCTAGGCACAGATACGCAGTATTTT	CASSLSGLGTDTQYF
NA	TRBV12-3/TRBV12-4	TRBJ1-1	NA	TGTGCCAGCAGTATCCAGGGACAGAACACTGAAGCTTTCTTT	CASSIQGQNTEAFF
TRBD2	TRBV23-1	TRBJ2-7	NA	TGCGCCAGCAGCCCCAGGGGGAGACTAGCGGGAGGGCTAGGCCTCGAGCAGTACTTC	CASSPRGRLAGGLGLEQYF
NA	TRBV25-1	TRBJ1-6	NA	TGTGCCAGCAGTGTATTACAGGGAAATGGAGTTAATTCACCCCTCCACTTT	CASSVLQGNGVNSPLHF
TRBD1	TRBV5-1	TRBJ2-1	once	TGCGCCAGCAGCTTAAACAGGGGTTTTGATGAGCAGTTCTTC	CASSLNRGFDEQFF
TRBD2	TRBV19	TRBJ2-1	NA	TGTGCCAGTAGTCCGGCTAGCGGGACCTACAATGAGCAGTTCTTC	CASSPASGTYNEQFF
NA	TRBV19	TRBJ2-5	NA	TGTGCCAGTAGTATGGCGGGAGAGACCCAGTACTTC	CASSMAGETQYF
NA	TRBV7-9	TRBJ2-6	many	TGTGCCAGCAGCCGATCTGGGGCCAACGTCCTGACTTTC	CASSRSGANVLTF
TRBD1	TRBV6-2/TRBV6-3	TRBJ2-5	many	TGTGCCAGCTCCTCCTACAGGGGGCGAGGTGAGACCCAGTACTTC	CASSSYRGRGETQYF
NA	TRBV6-4	TRBJ2-7	NA	TGTGCCAGCAGTGACCATGCAACCCCCCTTAACCCACCCCCGGTGCGCGACGAGCAGTACTTC	CASSDHATPLNPPPVRDEQYF
NA	TRBV7-3	TRBJ2-2	NA	TGTGCCAGCAGCTTTAGTCACATCACCGGGGAGCTGTTTTTT	CASSFSHITGELFF
NA	TRBV5-6	TRBJ1-4	few	TGTGCCAGCAGCTGGGGGACCGGGGCTAATGAAAAACTGTTTTTT	CASSWGTGANEKLFF
NA	TRBV20-1	TRBJ1-2	many	TGCAGTGCTGCACCGCCCGGAAGGGGTTACTATGGCTACACCTTC	CSAAPPGRGYYGYTF
TRBD1	TRBV12-3/TRBV12-4	TRBJ1-6	many	TGTGCCAGCAGTTTAGGGACAGGGGACTCACCCCTCCACTTT	CASSLGTGDSPLHF
NA	TRBV6-5	TRBJ2-2	NA	TGTGCCAGCAGTTACTCGACAGCCCCCGGGGAGCTGTTTTTT	CASSYSTAPGELFF
TRBD1	TRBV4-3	TRBJ2-7	NA	TGCGCCAGCAGCCAGAATACAGGGGGCGGTTACGAGCAGTACTTC	CASSQNTGGGYEQYF
TRBD1	TRBV5-1	TRBJ2-7	NA	TGCGCCAGCAGCTTGGTCGGACAGGGGTCCGGCGAGCAGTACTTC	CASSLVGQGSGEQYF
TRBD2	TRBV5-1	TRBJ2-1	few	TGCGCCAGCAGCTTGACTAGCGGGGGGGCCTCACATGAGCAGTTCTTC	CASSLTSGGASHEQFF
NA	TRBV5-8	TRBJ1-6	many	TGTGCCAGCAGCCACAATCGACCGACAGGAGAAAGCTCCTATAATTCACCCCTCCACTTT	CASSHNRPTGESSYNSPLHF